A selection of T cell receptor beta chains follows, all from one sample in a study of monozygotic twins with inflammatory bowel disease. TCRdb reanalyzed the 5' RACE reads, giving one entry per CDR3 protein sequence and no DNA. The sample data list 420,000 or so distinct CDR3 sequences. The source material was blood. The receptors derive from a human donor with ulcerative colitis or Crohn's disease, or a healthy co-twin of an affected twin (not recorded which). Each CDR3 is given with its conserved first and last residue.

length | J | V | CDR3
19 | TRBJ2-4 | TRBV9 | CASSGRVNGSDLAKNIQYF
11 | TRBJ2-2 | TRBV20-1 | CSARETGELFF
16 | TRBJ1-3 | TRBV5-1 | CASGVDGLTPGNTIYF
13 | TRBJ2-1 | TRBV29-1 | CSVVKGAYNEQFF
16 | TRBJ2-3 | TRBV14 | CASSRDGGTGTDTQYF
17 | TRBJ2-2 | TRBV19 | CASTTNGWGAESGELFF
15 | TRBJ2-1 | TRBV5-1 | CASSLGGLATDEQFF
17 | TRBJ1-1 | TRBV4-1 | CASSQDGTGGRNTEAFF
16 | TRBJ2-3 | TRBV4-3 | CASSQEVALSTDTQYF
13 | TRBJ1-2 | TRBV4-1 | CASSRGRDYGYTF
13 | TRBJ2-7 | TRBV5-1 | CASSLMADREQYF
11 | TRBJ2-5 | TRBV28 | CASTRFGTQYF
14 | TRBJ2-2 | TRBV30 | CACSPGIYTGELFF
13 | TRBJ1-1 | TRBV30 | CAFHRGVGTEAFF
15 | TRBJ2-7 | TRBV5-1 | CASSQMTGALSEQYF
15 | TRBJ2-2 | TRBV5-6 | CASSYGIRDTGELFF
15 | TRBJ2-1 | TRBV20-1 | CSANSPRGQGNEQFF
15 | TRBJ2-3 | TRBV14 | CASSQNQRSTDTQYF